In this sample, the clone carrying this TCR beta chain turned up once. Its specificity is not known. This CDR3 is 13 amino acids long. CDR1 is MNHEY and CDR2 is SVGAGI in the germline V gene. V shed 6 bases and J shed 4 bases, with 12 bases lying between them. The record originates from a study of a mutant IDH1 vaccine in newly diagnosed glioma. Overall study context: Treated individuals were about 60% male and roughly 40% female, averaging roughly 44 years of age. Earlier care involved radiotherapy, temozolomide, or both, and the majority received both.

TCRdb keeps only in-frame clones here, not all; method: immunoSEQ multiplex PCR. The data hold around 57,000 clones, with approximately 89% observed a single time. As to time point: week 11, during vaccination. Vaccination comprised doses that each held 300 ug of mutant IDH1 20-mer peptide, plus topical imiquimod. Study conclusions and caveats: The occurrence of vaccine-induced immune responses was seen in 93.3% of patients.

This sequence originates from a man aged 40-49 years with glioma. The V and J genes are TRBV6-5 and TRBJ1-1; D call uncertain. The sequenced sample was PBMCs, obtained from a glioma patient whose treatment included an IDH1 peptide vaccine. The CDR3 DNA follows: TGTGCCAGCAGGATCCTAGAGGGCACTGAAGCTTTCTTT. Its protein product is CASRILEGTEAFF.